What follows are 17 T cell receptor beta chains derived from one specimen sequenced in a study of CD8+ T cells in alopecia areata. Treatment denoted: oral pan-JAK inhibitor, 5-10 mg twice daily. RNA was extracted and reverse transcribed into cDNA as the sequencing template. Data came from immunoSEQ multiplex PCR; TCRdb stores just in-frame clones and leaves some out. The sample holds 110,000 or so clones; 56% are singletons and the top ten take about 3.4%. Sequences were derived from CD4+ T cells sorted from blood, sampled at week 24, from a patient treated with tofacitinib. The origin of the receptors is a human donor with alopecia areata.

The chain has TRBV4-1 and TRBJ1-5; no firm D call. V was pared by 0 bases and J by 1 base, with 10 bases between. CDR1 and CDR2 from the germline V gene are MGHRA and YSYEKL. There are 16 residues in the CDR3. Written as DNA, the CDR3 is TGCGCCAGCAGCCAAGAGGGGTCTGTGAGCAATCAGCCCCAGCATTTT. Its translation is CASSQEGSVSNQPQHF.

As regards this clone: This specimen includes other DNA sequences encoding the same CDR3. This rearrangement joins TRBV5-1 to TRBJ1-5; D remains ambiguous. Germline CDR1 SGHRS, CDR2 YFSETQ. Trimming removed 0 bases at V and 1 base at J, with 8 bases between. This CDR3 spans 15 amino acids. The CDR3 loop reads CASSLGDSSNQPQHF. The CDR3 bases are TGCGCCAGCAGCTTGGGGGATTCGAGCAATCAGCCCCAGCATTTT.

This clone was found a few times. The chain couples TRBV29-1 to TRBJ2-2; D may be TRBD1 or TRBD2 (6 bases each). This CDR3 region has 11 residues. V was shortened by 4 bases and J by 8 bases, with 8 bases between the two germline ends. Germline V gene data show CDR1 as SQVTM and CDR2 as ANQGSEA. This chain's CDR3 is CSVGGAGELFF. CDR3 coding DNA: TGCAGCGTTGGGGGGGCAGGGGAGCTGTTTTTT.

With respect to this clone: One end of the junction varies from germline; a read error may be responsible. This chain uses TRBV2 with TRBJ1-1; 8 nucleotides agree with TRBD1. The germline V gene encodes CDR1 SNHLY and CDR2 FYNNEI. The CDR3 is 14 residues long. This CDR3 reads CASRRTGMKTEAFF. DNA for the CDR3: TGTGCCAGCCGCCGGACAGGGATGAAGACTGAAGCTTTCTTT.

The chain carries TRBV18 and TRBJ2-6; possibly TRBD2 for D (6 bases). CDR3 length: 15 residues. Germline V CDR1 and CDR2: KGHSH, LQKENI. V was cut by 2 bases and J by 2 bases, with 7 bases left in between. CDR3 amino acids: CASSPTGAGANVLTF. Here the CDR3 DNA reads TGTGCCAGCTCACCAACGGGGGCTGGGGCCAACGTCCTGACTTTC.

The chain has TRBV19 and TRBJ2-4, with 7 bases aligning to TRBD1. The length of the CDR3 is 16 residues. Germline trimming cut 5 bases from V and 0 bases from J; bases unmatched to any gene: 7. CDR1 and CDR2 from the germline V gene are LNHDA and SQIVND (reference sequence). The CDR3 DNA reads TGTGCCAGTAGTCTCGACAGGGCCCTAGCCAAAAACATTCAGTACTTC. This codes for CASSLDRALAKNIQYF.

About this clone: The junction differs from germline at one of its ends, possibly a read error. The chain links TRBV5-1 to TRBJ2-1; weak D call: TRBD1 (5 bases). The germline V gene encodes CDR1 SGHRS and CDR2 YFSETQ. The CDR3 runs to 15 residues. CDR3 protein: CASSLVRVAYNEQFF. The CDR3, as DNA: TGCGCCAGCAGTTTGGTCAGGGTGGCCTACAATGAGCAGTTCTTC.

This clone was picked up a small number of times. For the CDR3, the DNA is TGCAGCGTTGCCTCCTGGAAGCGGGGCACAGATACGCAGTATTTT. It encodes CSVASWKRGTDTQYF. The chain is built from TRBV29-1 and TRBJ2-3; D possibly corresponds to TRBD2 (6 bases). The CDR3 runs to 15 residues. V lost 4 bases, J lost 1 base, and 15 bases lay in between. Germline V lookup: CDR1 SQVTM, CDR2 ANQGSEA.

The rearrangement links TRBV7-2 to TRBJ1-2, with D uncertain. The CDR3 runs to 13 residues. Trimming shortened V by 4 bases and J by 8 bases, and 14 bases separated the two germline ends. Germline assignment: CDR1 SGHTA and CDR2 FQGNSA. The CDR3 is CASSSPRGGGYTF. In DNA, the CDR3 is TGTGCCAGCAGCTCCCCTCGCGGTGGGGGCTACACCTTC.

A few counts support this clone. J is TRBJ1-5 and V is TRBV5-6, with a possible D match to TRBD1 (6 bases). The germline V and J ends were trimmed by 2 bases and 0 bases, with 15 bases remaining between them. CDR1 is SGHDT, CDR2 YYEEEE, per germline. The CDR3 is 17 amino acids. This CDR3 reads CASSLTGQSNSNQPQHF. DNA of the CDR3: TGTGCCAGCAGCTTAACAGGACAGTCTAATAGCAATCAGCCCCAGCATTTT.

This clone was detected a few times. This chain links TRBV2 with TRBJ2-5, with unresolved D. The germline V and J ends were trimmed by 6 bases and 4 bases, with 9 bases remaining between them. Per germline, CDR1 SNHLY and CDR2 FYNNEI. The CDR3 sequence is 12 residues long. The CDR3 DNA reads as TGTGCCAGCAGCGGTGGAATAGAGACCCAGTACTTC. It translates to CASSGGIETQYF.

The chain uses TRBV27 and TRBJ2-4; either TRBD1 or TRBD2 may fit D (5 bases each). CDR3 length equals 15 residues. CDR1 is MNHEY and CDR2 is SMNVEV in the germline V gene (reference sequence). V lost 5 bases, J lost 4 bases, and 15 bases lay in between. CDR3 in amino acids: CASSPGEGTKNIQYF. CDR3 DNA sequence: TGTGCCAGCAGTCCAGGTGAGGGGACGAAAAACATTCAGTACTTC.

This chain links TRBV4-1 with TRBJ2-7; 8 nucleotides align to TRBD2. Trimming removed 4 bases from V and 4 bases from J; junction bases left unmatched: 15. The CDR3 covers 17 residues. Germline values: CDR1 MGHRA, CDR2 YSYEKL. CDR3 in DNA: TGCGCCAGCAGCCGCTCGGGAGGGAGGGGAACAGGATACGAGCAGTACTTC. Its translation is CASSRSGGRGTGYEQYF.

This clone was found a few times. CDR3 loop: CSVRVAGANVLTF. DNA for the CDR3: TGCAGCGTTAGAGTCGCTGGGGCCAACGTCCTGACTTTC. The chain couples TRBV29-1 to TRBJ2-6, with unresolved D. V lost 5 bases and J 2 bases, leaving 7 bases between the germline ends. Germline CDR1 is SQVTM and CDR2 is ANQGSEA. The CDR3 is 13 residues long.

For the CDR3, the DNA is TGTGCCAGCCGACTCAGGGCAGTAAAAGATACGCAGTATTTT. This encodes CASRLRAVKDTQYF. The V and J genes are TRBV2 and TRBJ2-3, with D possibly being TRBD1 (5 bases). Germline CDR1 and CDR2: SNHLY and FYNNEI. The CDR3 has 14 residues. V shed 8 bases and J shed 5 bases, with 17 bases lying between them.

This chain joins TRBV6-1 and TRBJ1-2, with D unclear. Germline V gives CDR1 MNHNS, CDR2 SASEGT. With 8 bases removed from V and 6 bases from J, the gap between germline ends came to 7 bases. There are 10 residues in the CDR3. The CDR3 DNA sequence: TGTGCCAGCGCCCTCCATGGCTACACCTTC. Translating gives CASALHGYTF.

V and J are TRBV30 and TRBJ2-3; 9 bases align to TRBD1. The CDR3 length is 17 residues. V was clipped by 3 bases and J by 4 bases; unmatched bases: 14. Germline V gene lookup returns CDR1 GTSNPN and CDR2 SVGIG (reference sequence). The chain's CDR3 is CAWSRPGTGTPADTQYF. The CDR3 DNA follows: TGTGCCTGGAGCCGTCCCGGGACAGGGACTCCGGCAGATACGCAGTATTTT.